This T cell receptor beta chain comes out of a study of CD8 T cell repertoires and HIV-1 epitope variants. Looking at the study overall: An uncultured baseline aliquot held 1M T cells.

Germline V gives CDR1 GTSNPN, CDR2 SVGIG (reference sequence). Trimming removed 0 bases from V and 5 bases from J, with 10 bases in between. This CDR3 spans 14 amino acids. As regards this clone: The antigen is unknown.

Using immunoSEQ multiplex PCR, the repertoire was profiled, and TCRdb retains in-frame clones only, with some absent. The table records fewer than 6,500 clones, around 73% of them present only once. The TCR originated in a male donor with HIV. The chain couples TRBV30 to TRBJ1-4; TRBD1 might be the D (5 bases). Sequencing was carried out using cultured CD8+ T cells derived from PBMCs. CDR3 residues: CAWSVGLANEKLFF. The CDR3 DNA reads TGTGCCTGGAGTGTGGGGCTAGCGAATGAAAAACTGTTTTTT.